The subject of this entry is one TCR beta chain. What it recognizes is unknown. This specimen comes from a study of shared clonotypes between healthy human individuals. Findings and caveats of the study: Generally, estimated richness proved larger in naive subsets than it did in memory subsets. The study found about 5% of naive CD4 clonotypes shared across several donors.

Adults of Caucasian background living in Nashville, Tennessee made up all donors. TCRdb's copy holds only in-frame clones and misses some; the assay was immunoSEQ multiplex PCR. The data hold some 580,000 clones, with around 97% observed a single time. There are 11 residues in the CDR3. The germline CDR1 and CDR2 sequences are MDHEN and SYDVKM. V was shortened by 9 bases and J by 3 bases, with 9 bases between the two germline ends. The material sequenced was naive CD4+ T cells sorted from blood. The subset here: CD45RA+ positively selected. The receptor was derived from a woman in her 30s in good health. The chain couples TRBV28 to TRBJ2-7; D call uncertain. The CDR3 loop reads CASYNNYEQYF. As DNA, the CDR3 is TGTGCCAGTTACAACAACTACGAGCAGTACTTC. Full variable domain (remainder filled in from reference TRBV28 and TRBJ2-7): DVKVTQSSRYLVKRTGEKVFLECVQDMDHENMFWYRQDPGLGLRLIYFSYDVKMKEKGDIPEGYSVSREKKERFSLILESASTNQTSMYLCASYNNYEQYFGPGTRLTVT.